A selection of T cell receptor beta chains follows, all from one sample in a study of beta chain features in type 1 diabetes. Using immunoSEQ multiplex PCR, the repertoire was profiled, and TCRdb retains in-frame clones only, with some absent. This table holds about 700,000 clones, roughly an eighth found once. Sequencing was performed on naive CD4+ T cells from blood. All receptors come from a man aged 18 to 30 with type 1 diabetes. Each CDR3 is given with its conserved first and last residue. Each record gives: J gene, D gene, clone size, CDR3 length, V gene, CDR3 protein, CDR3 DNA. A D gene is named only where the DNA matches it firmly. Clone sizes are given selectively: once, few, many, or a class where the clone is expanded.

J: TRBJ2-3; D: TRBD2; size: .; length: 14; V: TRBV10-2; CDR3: CASSNSGGTDTQYF; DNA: TGCGCCAGCAGTAATAGCGGGGGCACAGATACGCAGTATTTT
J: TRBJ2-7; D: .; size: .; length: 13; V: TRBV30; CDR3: CASHQGRTYEQYF; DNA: TGTGCCAGCCACCAGGGGAGGACCTACGAGCAGTACTTC
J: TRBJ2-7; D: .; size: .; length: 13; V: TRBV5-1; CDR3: CASSLGQQGEQYF; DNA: TGCGCCAGCAGCTTGGGGCAACAGGGCGAGCAGTACTTC
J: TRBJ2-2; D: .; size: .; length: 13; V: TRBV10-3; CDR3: CASRSGNTGELFF; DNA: TGTGCCAGCAGATCCGGAAACACCGGGGAGCTGTTTTTT
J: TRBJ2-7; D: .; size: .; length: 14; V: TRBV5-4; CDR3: CASSLALGSYEQYF; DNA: TGTGCCAGCAGCTTAGCCCTAGGCTCCTACGAGCAGTACTTC
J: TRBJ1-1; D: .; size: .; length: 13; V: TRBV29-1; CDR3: CSVERGGNTEAFF; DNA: TGCAGCGTTGAAAGGGGAGGGAACACTGAGGCTTTCTTT
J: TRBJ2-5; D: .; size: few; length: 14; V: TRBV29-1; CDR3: CSVDTGTQGETQYF; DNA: TGCAGCGTTGACACCGGGACACAAGGAGAGACCCAGTACTTC
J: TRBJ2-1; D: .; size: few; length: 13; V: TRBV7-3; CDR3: CASSLSQLGGQFF; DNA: TGTGCCAGCAGCTTATCCCAGCTGGGGGGGCAGTTCTTC
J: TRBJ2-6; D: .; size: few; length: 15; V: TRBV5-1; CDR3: CASSFTGSGANVLTF; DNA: TGCGCCAGCAGCTTTACAGGGTCTGGGGCCAACGTCCTGACTTTC
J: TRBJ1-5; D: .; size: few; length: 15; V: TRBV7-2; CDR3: CASSFLDGSNQPQHF; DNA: TGTGCCAGCAGCTTCCTAGACGGTAGCAATCAGCCCCAGCATTTT
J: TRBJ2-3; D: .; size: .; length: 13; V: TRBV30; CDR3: CAWSSRMRDTQYF; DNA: TGTGCCTGGAGTTCACGGATGCGTGATACGCAGTATTTT
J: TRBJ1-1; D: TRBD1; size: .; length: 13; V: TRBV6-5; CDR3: CASRGDRGTEAFF; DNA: TGTGCCAGCAGAGGGGACAGGGGAACTGAAGCTTTCTTT
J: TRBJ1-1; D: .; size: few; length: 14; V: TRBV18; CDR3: CASSPQGPGTEAFF; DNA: TGTGCCAGCTCACCACAGGGGCCAGGCACTGAAGCTTTCTTT
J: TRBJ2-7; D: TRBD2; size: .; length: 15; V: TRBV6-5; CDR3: CASNTDFSGAGEQYF; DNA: TGTGCCAGTAACACCGATTTTAGCGGGGCCGGCGAGCAGTACTTC
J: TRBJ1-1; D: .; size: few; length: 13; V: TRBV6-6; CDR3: CASSYSGQKGAFF; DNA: TGTGCCAGCAGTTACTCCGGACAGAAGGGAGCTTTCTTT
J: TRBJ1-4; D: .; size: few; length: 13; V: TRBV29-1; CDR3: CSVGGRQNEKLFF; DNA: TGCAGCGTGGGGGGTCGGCAGAATGAAAAACTGTTTTTT
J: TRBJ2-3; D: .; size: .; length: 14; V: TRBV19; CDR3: CASRDGPSTDTQYF; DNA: TGTGCCAGTAGGGACGGACCAAGCACAGATACGCAGTATTTT
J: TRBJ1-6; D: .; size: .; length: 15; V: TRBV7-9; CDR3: CASSQTSQGHSPLHF; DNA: TGTGCCAGCAGCCAGACGTCGCAGGGGCACTCACCCCTCCACTTT
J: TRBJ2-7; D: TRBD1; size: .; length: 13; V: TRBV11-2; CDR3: CASSPGQASSEYF; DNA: TGTGCCAGCAGCCCCGGACAGGCTAGTAGTGAGTACTTC
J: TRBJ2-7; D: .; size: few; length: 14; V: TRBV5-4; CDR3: CASSPDRHHYEQYF; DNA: TGTGCCAGCAGCCCCGACCGCCATCACTACGAGCAGTACTTC
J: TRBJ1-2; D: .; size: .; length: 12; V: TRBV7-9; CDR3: CASSPQGSGYTF; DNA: TGTGCCAGCAGCCCCCAGGGGTCCGGCTACACCTTC
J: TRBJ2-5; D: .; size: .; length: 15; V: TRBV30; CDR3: CAWSVYGITQETQYF; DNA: TGTGCCTGGAGTGTGTACGGGATCACTCAAGAGACCCAGTACTTC
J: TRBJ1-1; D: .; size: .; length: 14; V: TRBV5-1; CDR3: CASGRGTLNTEAFF; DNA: TGCGCCAGCGGCAGGGGCACTCTGAACACTGAAGCTTTCTTT
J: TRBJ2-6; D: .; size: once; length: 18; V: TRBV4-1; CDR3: CASSQDGASSSGANVLTF; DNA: TGCGCCAGCAGCCAAGATGGGGCTAGTAGCTCTGGGGCCAACGTCCTGACTTTC
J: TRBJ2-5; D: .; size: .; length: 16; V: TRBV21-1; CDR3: CASTNGLASGQETQYF; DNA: TGTGCCAGCACCAATGGGCTAGCGAGTGGCCAAGAGACCCAGTACTTC
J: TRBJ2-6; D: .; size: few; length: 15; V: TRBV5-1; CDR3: CASSTGNSGANVLTF; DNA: TGCGCCAGCAGCACCGGGAACTCTGGGGCCAACGTCCTGACTTTC
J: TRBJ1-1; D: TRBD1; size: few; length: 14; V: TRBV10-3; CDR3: CAISQGQVNTEAFF; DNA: TGTGCCATCAGCCAGGGACAGGTGAACACTGAAGCTTTCTTT
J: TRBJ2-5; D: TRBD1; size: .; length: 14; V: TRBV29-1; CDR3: CSAEPATGSETQYF; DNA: TGCAGCGCCGAGCCTGCGACAGGGAGTGAGACCCAGTACTTC
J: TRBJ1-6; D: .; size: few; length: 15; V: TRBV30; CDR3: CAWSVPGPPNSPLHF; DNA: TGTGCCTGGAGTGTACCGGGACCACCGAATTCACCCCTCCACTTT
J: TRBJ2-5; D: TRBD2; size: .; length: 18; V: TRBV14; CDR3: CASSQDWAGAGGQETQYF; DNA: TGTGCCAGCAGCCAAGATTGGGCAGGAGCGGGGGGGCAAGAGACCCAGTACTTC
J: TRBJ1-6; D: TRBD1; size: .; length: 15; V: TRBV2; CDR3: CASSDQGANNSPLHF; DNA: TGTGCCAGCAGTGACCAGGGGGCGAATAATTCACCCCTCCACTTT
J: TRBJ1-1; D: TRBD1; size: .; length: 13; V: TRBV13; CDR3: CASSLGDRGKAFF; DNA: TGTGCCAGCAGCTTAGGCGACAGGGGGAAAGCTTTCTTT
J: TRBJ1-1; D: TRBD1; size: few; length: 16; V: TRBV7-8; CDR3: CASSSRQGVMNTEAFF; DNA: TGTGCCAGCAGCTCCAGACAGGGAGTTATGAACACTGAAGCTTTCTTT
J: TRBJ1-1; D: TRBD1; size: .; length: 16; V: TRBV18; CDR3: CASSPQEQGADTEAFF; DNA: TGTGCCAGCTCACCCCAAGAACAGGGGGCGGACACTGAAGCTTTCTTT
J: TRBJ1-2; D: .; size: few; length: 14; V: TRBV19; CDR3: CASRSSGWNYGYTF; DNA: TGTGCCAGTAGAAGCAGCGGTTGGAACTATGGCTACACCTTC
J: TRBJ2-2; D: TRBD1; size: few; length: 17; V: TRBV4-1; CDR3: CASSQDTGTANTGELFF; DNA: TGCGCCAGCAGCCAGGATACCGGGACAGCTAACACCGGGGAGCTGTTTTTT
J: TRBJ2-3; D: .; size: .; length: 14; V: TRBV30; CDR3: CAWRGPLASDTQYF; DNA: TGTGCCTGGAGGGGGCCCCTGGCTTCAGATACGCAGTATTTT
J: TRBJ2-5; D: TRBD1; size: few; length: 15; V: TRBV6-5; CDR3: CASSRLQGYQETQYF; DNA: TGTGCCAGCAGTCGACTACAGGGGTACCAAGAGACCCAGTACTTC
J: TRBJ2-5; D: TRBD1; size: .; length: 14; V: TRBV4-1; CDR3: CASSHQGAGETQYF; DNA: TGCGCCAGCAGCCATCAGGGGGCCGGAGAGACCCAGTACTTC
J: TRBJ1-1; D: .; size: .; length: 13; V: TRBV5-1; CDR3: CASSLRQGREAFF; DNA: TGCGCCAGCAGCTTGAGGCAGGGCCGTGAAGCTTTCTTT
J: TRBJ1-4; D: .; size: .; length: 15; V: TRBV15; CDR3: CATSRESGTNEKLFF; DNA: TGTGCCACCAGCAGAGAGTCGGGAACTAATGAAAAACTGTTTTTT
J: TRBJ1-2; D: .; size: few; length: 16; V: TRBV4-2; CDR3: CASSQVPEGITYGYTF; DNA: TGTGCCAGCAGCCAAGTTCCAGAAGGGATTACCTATGGCTACACCTTC
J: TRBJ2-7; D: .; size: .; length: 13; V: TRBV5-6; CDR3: CASSLPVSYEQYF; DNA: TGTGCCAGCAGCTTGCCTGTTTCCTACGAGCAGTACTTC
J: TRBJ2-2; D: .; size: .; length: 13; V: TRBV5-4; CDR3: CASSRVGSGELFF; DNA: TGTGCCAGCAGCCGAGTTGGGTCCGGGGAGCTGTTTTTT
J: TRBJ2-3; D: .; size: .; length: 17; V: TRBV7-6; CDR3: CASSFGGDSLSADTQYF; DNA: TGTGCCAGCAGCTTTGGAGGGGACTCCCTTTCCGCAGATACGCAGTATTTT
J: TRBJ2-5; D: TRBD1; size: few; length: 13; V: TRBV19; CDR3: CASSPRTGETQYF; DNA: TGTGCCAGTAGTCCACGGACAGGGGAGACCCAGTACTTC
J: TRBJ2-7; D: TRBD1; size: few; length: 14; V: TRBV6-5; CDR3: CATDRGTGGREQYF; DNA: TGTGCCACCGACCGCGGGACAGGGGGCCGCGAGCAGTACTTC
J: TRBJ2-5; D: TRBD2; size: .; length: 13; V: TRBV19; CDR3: CASSIDGGETQYF; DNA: TGTGCCAGTAGTATAGACGGGGGGGAGACCCAGTACTTC